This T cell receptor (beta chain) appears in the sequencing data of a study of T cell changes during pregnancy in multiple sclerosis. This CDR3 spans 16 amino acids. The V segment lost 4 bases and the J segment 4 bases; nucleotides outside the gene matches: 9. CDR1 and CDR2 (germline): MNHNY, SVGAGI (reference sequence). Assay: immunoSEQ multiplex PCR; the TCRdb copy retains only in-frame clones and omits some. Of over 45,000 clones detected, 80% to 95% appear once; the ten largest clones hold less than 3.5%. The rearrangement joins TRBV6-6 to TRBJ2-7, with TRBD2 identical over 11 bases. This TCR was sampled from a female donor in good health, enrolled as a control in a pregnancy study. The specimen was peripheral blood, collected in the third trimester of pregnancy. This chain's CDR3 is CASSSPFSGGGYEQYF. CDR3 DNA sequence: TGTGCCAGCAGTTCCCCATTTAGCGGGGGGGGATACGAGCAGTACTTC.